Given below is one T cell receptor (beta chain) in context. This record comes from a study of blood T cell repertoires in COVID-19. The wider study: Acute and convalescent COVID-19 samples came from the United States, Italy and Spain.

Per germline, CDR1 MDHEN and CDR2 SYDVKM. This CDR3 comprises 15 residues. V was cut by 5 bases and J by 0 bases, with 13 bases left in between. Sequencing was performed with immunoSEQ multiplex PCR; in TCRdb, only in-frame clones are kept and a portion is missing. Of roughly 220,000 clones listed, about 78% are singletons. The chain joins TRBV28 to TRBJ2-5; weak D call: TRBD2 (5 bases). This clonotype was sampled from a woman between 70 and 85 years old with acute or convalescent COVID-19. The sample taken for sequencing was peripheral blood. This CDR3 reads CASSPSAGYQETQYF. CDR3 bases: TGTGCCAGCAGTCCGTCGGCGGGCTACCAAGAGACCCAGTACTTC.